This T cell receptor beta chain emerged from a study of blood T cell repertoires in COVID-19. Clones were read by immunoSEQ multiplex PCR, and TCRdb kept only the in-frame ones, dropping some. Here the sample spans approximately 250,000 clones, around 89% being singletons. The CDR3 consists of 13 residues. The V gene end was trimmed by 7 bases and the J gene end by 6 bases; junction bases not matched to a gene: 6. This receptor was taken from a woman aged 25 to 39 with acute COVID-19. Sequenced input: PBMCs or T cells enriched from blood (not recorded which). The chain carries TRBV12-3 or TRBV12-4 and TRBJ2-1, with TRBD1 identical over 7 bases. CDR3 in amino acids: CASTQGTANEQFF. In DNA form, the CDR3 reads TGTGCCAGCACCCAAGGGACAGCCAATGAGCAGTTCTTC.